This T cell receptor (beta chain) was profiled in a study of CD4+ T cells in melanoma. Study-wide findings and caveats: Neoantigen-specific CD4+ T cells in melanoma reportedly had diverse differentiation states. CD8+ T cell, macrophage and B cell function reportedly correlated with neoantigen-specific CD4+ T cells.

Germline-derived CDR1 and CDR2 are MNHNS and SASEGT. Trimming stripped 4 bases from V and 4 bases from J, with 10 bases between. The CDR3 loop spans 13 amino acids. The method was immunoSEQ multiplex PCR; TCRdb's version includes in-frame clones alone and lacks a portion of them. The sample shows some 150,000 clones, about nine tenths of them seen only once. Of note for this clone: The antigen remains unidentified.

The chain combines TRBV6-1 with TRBJ1-1; D not certain. The sequence was obtained from a human donor with melanoma. The CDR3 DNA is TGTGCCAGCAGTGCCGCCCGGAGCACTGAAGCTTTCTTT. Translating it yields CASSAARSTEAFF.